Listed below are T cell receptor beta chains from one sample, sequenced in a study of blood T cell repertoires in COVID-19. TCRdb's copy holds only in-frame clones and misses some; the assay was immunoSEQ multiplex PCR. The sample records over 150,000 clones, under 85% being singletons. The sequenced material came from peripheral blood. Source of these receptors: a human donor in a cohort sampled during active COVID-19. CDR3s include the opening cysteine and the closing phenylalanine or tryptophan. The D gene is left open where the match is weak. For some rows the clone size is stated as once, few or many, or as a class when expanded; others skip it.

>TRBJ1-6|TRBV23-1|-|-
CASSQSSRTAYNSPLHF
TGCGCCAGCAGTCAATCGAGTAGGACAGCCTATAATTCACCCCTCCACTTT
>TRBJ2-7|TRBV5-5|-|-
CASSWLPRMEQYF
TGTGCCAGCAGCTGGTTACCCAGAATGGAGCAGTACTTC
>TRBJ1-2|TRBV5-4|-|-
CASSPIGRGAGGYTF
TGTGCCAGCAGCCCAATTGGGAGGGGGGCCGGTGGCTACACCTTC
>TRBJ2-1|TRBV29-1|TRBD1|-
CSVRDRFYEQFF
TGCAGCGTTCGGGACAGGTTCTATGAGCAGTTCTTC
>TRBJ1-5|TRBV10-2|-|-
CASRTNRVPRTNQPQHF
TGCGCCAGCAGGACCAACAGGGTTCCCCGCACCAATCAGCCCCAGCATTTT
>TRBJ1-1|TRBV7-8|TRBD1|-
CASSGDRATEAFF
TGTGCCAGCAGCGGGGACAGGGCCACTGAAGCTTTCTTT
>TRBJ1-1|TRBV5-1|-|-
CASSLDTPYTEAFF
TGCGCCAGCAGCTTGGACACACCATATACTGAAGCTTTCTTT
>TRBJ1-4|TRBV7-9|TRBD1|-
CASSLLRQGVEKLFF
TGTGCCAGCAGCTTATTGCGACAGGGGGTGGAAAAACTGTTTTTT
>TRBJ1-3|TRBV4-1|TRBD1|-
CASSQGPDRGDTIYF
TGCGCCAGCAGCCAAGGGCCGGACAGGGGAGACACCATATATTTT
>TRBJ2-1|TRBV2|TRBD2|-
CASSGGTKGNEQFF
TGTGCCAGCTCGGGGGGGACTAAGGGAAATGAGCAGTTCTTC
>TRBJ1-6|TRBV24-1|TRBD1|-
CATSAFGGQGDSPLHF
TGTGCCACCAGTGCCTTCGGTGGACAGGGTGATTCACCCCTCCACTTT
>TRBJ2-7|TRBV19|-|-
CASSPGGWENYYEQYF
TGTGCCAGTAGCCCTGGGGGGTGGGAGAATTACTACGAGCAGTACTTC
>TRBJ2-5|TRBV11-2|-|-
CASSSSGLSGETQYF
TGTGCCAGCAGCTCTTCGGGACTCTCAGGGGAGACCCAGTACTTC
>TRBJ1-3|TRBV30|-|-
CAWSTPRHRLGNTIYF
TGTGCCTGGAGTACCCCAAGACACCGCCTGGGAAACACCATATATTTT
>TRBJ1-2|TRBV19|TRBD1|-
CASSLGQRYGYTF
TGTGCCAGTAGTTTGGGACAGAGGTATGGCTACACCTTC
>TRBJ1-3|TRBV9|-|-
CASSVEGRRRPSSGNTIYF
TGTGCCAGCAGCGTAGAAGGCCGTCGGCGTCCTAGCTCTGGAAACACCATATATTTT
>TRBJ1-3|TRBV2|-|once
CASSEAPSGLIGNTIYF
TGTGCCAGCAGTGAAGCGCCATCGGGACTGATCGGAAACACCATATATTTT
>TRBJ1-1|TRBV5-5|-|-
CASSLGPGNTEAFF
TGTGCCAGCAGCTTGGGGCCAGGGAACACTGAAGCTTTCTTT
>TRBJ2-3|TRBV4-1|TRBD2|-
CASSQRPPSGGTDTQYF
TGCGCCAGCAGCCAACGACCCCCCAGCGGGGGCACAGATACGCAGTATTTT
>TRBJ1-2|TRBV18|TRBD1|-
CASSPSSQGDYGYTF
TGTGCCAGCTCACCAAGCTCACAGGGGGACTATGGCTACACCTTC
>TRBJ2-1|TRBV4-1|-|-
CASSQGRGPLGEQFF
TGCGCCAGCAGCCAAGGGAGGGGACCCCTCGGTGAGCAGTTCTTC
>TRBJ2-1|TRBV4-2|TRBD2|once
CASSRSTSGGSDEQFF
TGTGCCAGCAGCCGTAGTACTAGCGGGGGATCGGATGAGCAGTTCTTC
>TRBJ2-5|TRBV12-3/TRBV12-4|-|-
CASSPGKETQYF
TGTGCCAGCAGTCCGGGGAAAGAGACCCAGTACTTC
>TRBJ2-3|TRBV5-5|-|-
CASSLRWRADTQYF
TGTGCCAGCAGCTTGAGGTGGAGGGCAGATACGCAGTATTTT
>TRBJ1-5|TRBV3-1/TRBV3-2|TRBD1|-
CASSQSDRGYISNQPQHF
TGTGCCAGCAGCCAGTCAGACAGGGGTTATATCAGCAATCAGCCCCAGCATTTT
>TRBJ2-6|TRBV12-5|-|-
CAVEGANVLTF
TGTGCAGTAGAGGGGGCCAACGTCCTGACTTTC
>TRBJ1-3|TRBV3-1/TRBV3-2|-|once
CASSPSRAGNTIYF
TGTGCCAGCAGCCCGTCCAGGGCTGGAAACACCATATATTTT
>TRBJ1-6|TRBV2|TRBD1|-
CASLRQGDSPLHF
TGTGCCAGCCTTCGACAGGGAGATTCACCCCTCCACTTT
>TRBJ2-7|TRBV11-3|TRBD2|-
CASSVGLGYEQYF
TGTGCCAGCAGCGTAGGACTAGGGTACGAGCAGTACTTC
>TRBJ1-1|TRBV28|-|-
CASGPQNTEAFF
TGTGCCAGCGGCCCTCAGAACACTGAAGCTTTCTTT
>TRBJ2-7|TRBV5-5|-|few
CASSLVPAYEQYF
TGTGCCAGCAGCTTGGTACCAGCCTACGAGCAGTACTTC
>TRBJ2-1|TRBV28|-|-
CASSSGSVAEQFF
TGTGCCAGCAGTTCAGGGTCGGTTGCTGAGCAGTTCTTC
>TRBJ1-3|TRBV10-3|-|-
CAIRGHTSGNTIYF
TGTGCCATCAGGGGACATACCTCTGGAAACACCATATATTTT
>TRBJ1-1|TRBV6-5|TRBD1|-
CASSWDRVAEAFF
TGTGCCAGCAGTTGGGACAGGGTCGCTGAAGCTTTCTTT
>TRBJ1-6|TRBV4-1|TRBD1|few
CASSPLWTGAVDSPLHF
TGCGCCAGCAGCCCCCTCTGGACAGGGGCGGTGGATTCACCCCTCCACTTT
>TRBJ1-2|TRBV5-3|-|-
CARSAGLGYTF
TGTGCCAGAAGCGCGGGTTTGGGCTACACCTTC
>TRBJ1-2|TRBV27|TRBD1|-
CASSLRRPRGPYGGYTF
TGTGCCAGCAGTTTAAGGAGGCCAAGGGGGCCGTATGGCGGCTACACCTTC
>TRBJ2-5|TRBV19|TRBD2|-
CASSMERGEYQETQYF
TGTGCCAGTAGTATGGAGCGGGGGGAGTACCAAGAGACCCAGTACTTC
>TRBJ1-4|TRBV6-5|-|once
CASSWASTNEKLFF
TGTGCCAGCAGTTGGGCCTCAACTAATGAAAAACTGTTTTTT
>TRBJ1-2|TRBV30|-|few
CAWSGGSYGYTF
TGTGCCTGGAGCGGCGGGAGCTATGGCTACACCTTC
>TRBJ2-1|TRBV27|TRBD2|-
CASSLSRGRTSGGLVQFF
TGTGCCAGCAGTTTATCGAGGGGTAGGACTAGCGGGGGTTTAGTACAGTTCTTC
>TRBJ1-1|TRBV19|-|-
CASSIERGQAEAFF
TGTGCCAGTAGTATTGAGCGGGGGCAGGCTGAAGCTTTCTTT
>TRBJ2-1|TRBV2|TRBD1|once
CASSPDRNEQFF
TGTGCCAGCAGCCCGGACAGGAATGAGCAGTTCTTC
>TRBJ2-3|TRBV7-2|-|-
CASSPWDNTDTQYF
TGTGCCAGCAGCCCTTGGGACAACACAGATACGCAGTATTTT
>TRBJ2-7|TRBV2|-|-
CASSEQGFPYEQYF
TGTGCCAGCAGTGAACAGGGTTTTCCCTACGAGCAGTACTTC
>TRBJ2-3|TRBV9|-|-
CASSSREGTDTQYF
TGTGCCAGCAGCTCCAGGGAGGGCACAGATACGCAGTATTTT
>TRBJ1-1|TRBV18|TRBD1|-
CASSPRDRVPEAFF
TGTGCCAGCTCACCAAGGGACAGGGTCCCTGAAGCTTTCTTT
>TRBJ1-1|TRBV5-1|TRBD1|-
CASSLGTGLNTEAFF
TGCGCCAGCAGCTTGGGGACAGGGTTGAACACTGAAGCTTTCTTT
>TRBJ2-5|TRBV2|TRBD2|-
CASSGTSGVQETQYF
TGTGCCAGCAGTGGGACTAGCGGGGTACAAGAGACCCAGTACTTC
>TRBJ1-3|TRBV7-2|-|-
CASSLGGGSGNTIYF
TGTGCCAGCAGCTTAGGAGGGGGTTCTGGAAACACCATATATTTT
>TRBJ2-7|TRBV28|-|-
CASSVLAASYEQYF
TGTGCCAGCAGTGTATTAGCGGCGTCCTACGAGCAGTACTTC
>TRBJ2-7|TRBV7-9|TRBD2|-
CASSPTGLAAYEQYF
TGTGCCAGCAGTCCCACCGGACTAGCGGCCTACGAGCAGTACTTC
>TRBJ2-7|TRBV5-4|-|-
CASSLDRQLEEQYF
TGTGCCAGCAGCTTAGACAGGCAACTAGAAGAGCAGTACTTC
>TRBJ2-1|TRBV4-1|-|-
CASSLAFDEQFF
TGCGCCAGCAGCTTAGCGTTCGATGAGCAGTTCTTC
>TRBJ1-2|TRBV19|-|-
CASRQRAGYGYTF
TGTGCCAGTAGACAAAGGGCGGGCTATGGCTACACCTTC